What follows are 10 T cell receptor beta chains derived from one specimen sequenced in a study of CD8+CD57+ T cells in acquired aplastic anemia. Patients selected for sequencing had displayed CD8+CD57+ cell expansion by flow cytometry. The TCR beta profiling, which covered VDJ combination and CDR3 sequence, was carried out using genomic DNA as the template. TCRdb analysed the reads with MiXCR anew, one entry per CDR3 protein. Among 200,000 or so distinct CDR3 sequences listed, less than 60% were seen once. Source material: sorted CD4+, CD8+, or CD8+CD57+ T cells (not recorded which) from PBMCs. The receptor source for this set is a human donor with aplastic anemia.

This clonotype has ten or more counts. This chain uses TRBV11-3 with TRBJ2-7, with 9 bases matching TRBD2. Losses at the gene ends were 4 bases for V and 7 bases for J; bases not matched to a gene: 11. Per germline, CDR1 SGHNT and CDR2 YENEEA. This CDR3 region has 15 residues. CDR3 nucleotides: TGTGCCAGCAGCTCTCCATCCGGACTAGCGAGAGAGCAGTACTTC. Encoded protein: CASSSPSGLAREQYF.

This clonotype was observed many times. The V call is TRBV7-2, the J call TRBJ1-6; D is perhaps TRBD1 (5 bases). The CDR3 has 14 amino acids. Looked up from germline, CDR1 is SGHTA and CDR2 is FQGNSA. V shed 4 bases and J shed 7 bases, with 11 bases lying between them. This CDR3 reads CASSSQGENSPLHF. DNA for the CDR3: TGTGCCAGCAGCTCGCAGGGAGAAAATTCACCCCTCCACTTT. The variable domain in full, completed from reference TRBV7-2 and TRBJ1-6, reads GAGVSQSPSNKVTEKGKDVELRCDPISGHTALYWYRQSLGQGLEFLIYFQGNSAPDKSGLPSDRFSAERTGGSVSTLTIQRTQQEDSAVYLCASSSQGENSPLHFGNGTRLTVT.

The rearrangement joins TRBV5-6 to TRBJ2-7; D unclear. The V end lost 0 bases, the J end lost 0 bases, and 7 bases lay between the germline ends. This CDR3 region has 14 residues. Germline-derived CDR1 and CDR2 are SGHDT and YYEEEE. The CDR3, as DNA: TGTGCCAGCAGCTTGGGTAGGCTCTCCTACGAGCAGTACTTC. Protein sequence: CASSLGRLSYEQYF.

This rearrangement joins TRBV20-1 to TRBJ2-7; 9 nucleotides agree with TRBD2. CDR1 DFQATT and CDR2 SNEGSKA come from the germline V gene (reference sequence). J lost 3 bases, V lost 5 bases, and 11 bases had no gene match. This CDR3 spans 15 amino acids. In DNA, the CDR3 is TGCAGTGCTGACCCCCTGCGCGGGAGGGACTACGAGCAGTACTTC. Its translation: CSADPLRGRDYEQYF.

In the case of this clonotype: This clone may be a read error of a much larger clone one base away. CDR3 in amino acids: CAGSPSTVKNIQYF. The CDR3 bases are TGTGCCGGCAGCCCCTCGACGGTCAAAAACATTCAGTACTTC. The J gene is TRBJ2-4, the V gene TRBV14; the D is unclear. Germline loops: CDR1 SGHDN, CDR2 FVKESK. CDR3 size: 14 residues.

The chain carries TRBV12-3 or TRBV12-4 and TRBJ2-5; TRBD2 agrees at 9 bases. V was pared by 2 bases and J by 4 bases, with 2 bases of the junction left unmatched. The CDR3 totals 14 residues. Here the CDR3 DNA reads TGTGCCAGCAGTTTATGGCGGGAGGGAGAGACCCAGTACTTC. Translation: CASSLWREGETQYF.

A word on this clonotype: A read error may produce the germline difference seen at one junction end. V and J are TRBV14 and TRBJ2-5, with D perhaps matching TRBD1 (5 bases). This CDR3 spans 15 amino acids. In germline, CDR1 is SGHDN, CDR2 FVKESK. CDR3 in amino acids: CACSQNWGSIETQYF. The CDR3 DNA reads TGTGCCTGCAGTCAAAACTGGGGCAGTATTGAGACCCAGTACTTC.

This sequence joins TRBV25-1 and TRBJ2-3; TRBD2 agrees at 9 bases. V was clipped by 4 bases and J by 3 bases; unmatched bases: 2. The CDR3 sequence is 14 residues long. Germline V gene lookup returns CDR1 MGHDK and CDR2 SYGVNS. The CDR3 region is CASSVSGRTDTQYF. The CDR3, as DNA: TGTGCCAGCAGTGTTAGCGGGAGAACAGATACGCAGTATTTT.

This clonotype has a count of ten or more. The chain links TRBV12-5 to TRBJ1-4, with a weak D call TRBD1 (6 bases). Germline V gene lookup returns CDR1 LGHNT and CDR2 FRNRAP. The V gene lost 1 base and the J gene lost 14 bases, with 14 bases spanning the gap. The CDR3 is made up of 13 amino acids. The CDR3 nucleotides are TGTGCTAGTGGTTTGGAGGGGGGGACCTGGCTGTTTTTT. Translated, it gives CASGLEGGTWLFF.

J is TRBJ2-1 and V is TRBV5-1; D is possibly TRBD2 (5 bases). V lost 0 bases to trimming and J lost 10 bases, with 8 bases between them. The CDR3 runs to 12 residues. CDR1 and CDR2 (germline): SGHRS, YFSETQ. This CDR3 is CASSLVGEEQFF. The CDR3 nucleotides read TGCGCCAGCAGCTTGGTTGGGGAGGAGCAGTTCTTC.